This TCR beta chain is from a study of T cell changes during pregnancy in multiple sclerosis. This clone was detected a few times. Sequencing used immunoSEQ multiplex PCR; TCRdb keeps in-frame clones, though not all of them. Of tens of thousands of clones in the sample, 90% to 95% are singletons; the top ten hold 1.5% to 2%. The germline CDR1 and CDR2 sequences are SGHTA and FQGNSA. This CDR3 has 14 residues. V was pared by 3 bases and J by 9 bases, with 12 bases between. Source: peripheral blood, taken after pregnancy. This receptor was identified in a female donor in good health, enrolled as a control in a pregnancy study. The rearrangement uses TRBV7-2 and TRBJ1-6; the D gene is possibly TRBD1 (6 bases). CDR3 DNA sequence: TGTGCCAGCAGCTTCCCAGGGGTTTCTTCACCCCTCCACTTT. Translation: CASSFPGVSSPLHF.